The 18 T cell receptor beta chains in this list originate from one sample, sequenced in a study of control samples from healthy donors and cancer patients. Clones were read by immunoSEQ multiplex PCR, and TCRdb kept only the in-frame ones, dropping some. Of about 51,000 clones listed, more than 70% are singletons. The sequenced sample consisted of PBMCs. These receptors all come from a man in his fifties with head and neck cancer.

The rearrangement joins TRBV24-1 to TRBJ2-3; 7 bases fit TRBD1. CDR1 is KGHDR, CDR2 SFDVKD, per germline. Losses at the gene ends were 3 bases for V and 5 bases for J; bases not matched to a gene: 4. This CDR3 comprises 14 residues. CDR3 sequence: CATSDGNRGDTQYF. The CDR3 DNA reads TGTGCCACCAGTGATGGAAACAGGGGAGATACGCAGTATTTT.

The chain is built from TRBV5-1 and TRBJ2-3; D is possibly TRBD2 (6 bases). V lost 4 bases to trimming and J lost 8 bases, with 20 bases between them. The germline V gene encodes CDR1 SGHRS and CDR2 YFSETQ. CDR3 length: 15 residues. CDR3 DNA sequence: TGCGCCAGCAGCCCCCCGGCTAGCGCCGAGGGTACGCAGTATTTT. Translating gives CASSPPASAEGTQYF.

The chain is built from TRBV6-1 and TRBJ1-5, with D unclear. CDR3 length: 17 amino acids. Germline CDR1 reads MNHNS; CDR2 reads SASEGT. The V gene lost 2 bases and the J gene lost 0 bases, with 14 bases spanning the gap. CDR3 DNA sequence: TGTGCCAGCAGTGAAAAGGCGGGTGTGTATAGCAATCAGCCCCAGCATTTT. This encodes CASSEKAGVYSNQPQHF.

The chain employs TRBV19 and TRBJ2-7; perhaps TRBD2 as D (8 bases). V lost 4 bases, J lost 2 bases, and 18 bases lay in between. The germline gives CDR1 LNHDA, CDR2 SQIVND (reference sequence). This CDR3 has 16 residues. The CDR3 is CASSRDRLAYTYEQYF. The DNA for the CDR3 is TGTGCCAGTAGTAGGGACAGACTAGCGTACACCTACGAGCAGTACTTC.

This clone came up once. The CDR3: CASSVRRDRGYLETQYF. DNA for the CDR3: TGTGCCAGCAGCGTGAGAAGGGACAGGGGATATTTAGAGACCCAGTACTTC. The chain couples TRBV9 to TRBJ2-5, with 10 bases lining up with TRBD1. V was pared by 2 bases and J by 4 bases, with 11 bases of the junction left unmatched. The CDR3 contains 17 residues. Per germline, CDR1 SGDLS and CDR2 YYNGEE.

This chain joins TRBV14 and TRBJ2-3, with TRBD2 matching 9 bases. CDR1 and CDR2 (germline): SGHDN, FVKESK. CDR3 length equals 17 residues. V dropped 4 bases and J dropped 3; count of bases not matched to a gene: 11. CDR3: CASSPPVLAGVTDTQYF. The CDR3 DNA sequence: TGTGCCAGCAGCCCACCCGTTTTAGCGGGAGTTACAGATACGCAGTATTTT.

The V and J genes are TRBV27 and TRBJ2-5; possible D gene TRBD1, 5 bases. Germline CDR1 MNHEY, CDR2 SMNVEV (reference sequence). V dropped 1 base and J dropped 7 bases, with 13 bases sitting between them. The CDR3 totals 14 residues. In DNA form, the CDR3 reads TGTGCCAGCAGTTTATATGGACGTAGGGGGACCCAGTACTTC. It encodes CASSLYGRRGTQYF.

This clone was found once. The gene calls are TRBV24-1 and TRBJ2-1; no clear D gene. Trimming pared 0 bases from V and 6 bases from J, leaving 5 bases between. Germline loops: CDR1 KGHDR, CDR2 SFDVKD. The CDR3 has 13 residues. Here the CDR3 reads CATSDLPFNEQFF. For the CDR3, the DNA is TGTGCCACCAGTGATTTGCCCTTCAATGAGCAGTTCTTC.

The genes are TRBV5-1 and TRBJ2-7; 10 bases match TRBD2. The V gene's germline CDR1 is SGHRS and CDR2 YFSETQ. The CDR3 totals 14 residues. The trim removed 7 bases at V and 4 bases at J, leaving 8 bases unmatched. The CDR3, as DNA: TGCGCCAGCGCCGCTAGCGGGGGAGCGTACGAGCAGTACTTC. It yields the protein CASAASGGAYEQYF.

This rearrangement joins TRBV6-2 or TRBV6-3 to TRBJ2-5; perhaps TRBD1 as D (5 bases). V lost 6 bases and J lost 1, with 18 bases in between. The CDR3 loop spans 16 amino acids. Germline V gene sequence: CDR1 MNHEY, CDR2 SVGEGT. Here the CDR3 reads CASSFLDRPFQETQYF. CDR3 DNA: TGTGCCAGCAGCTTCCTAGACAGACCGTTCCAAGAGACCCAGTACTTC.

The chain employs TRBV3-1 (or the pseudogene TRBV3-2) and TRBJ2-3; D possibly uses TRBD1 or TRBD2 (6 bases each). V was shortened by 3 bases and J by 2 bases, with 24 bases between the two germline ends. CDR3 length equals 19 residues. CDR1 is LGHDT, CDR2 YNNKEL, per germline (reference sequence). The CDR3 DNA sequence: TGTGCCAGCAGCCAGTACATAGGGGGAGGTAGCGGACACACAGATACGCAGTATTTT. It encodes CASSQYIGGGSGHTDTQYF.

The CDR3 loop is CASSRGQTKNIQYF. The DNA for the CDR3 is TGTGCCAGCAGCCGGGGACAGACCAAAAACATTCAGTACTTC. This chain connects TRBV7-2 to TRBJ2-4, with 7 bases fitting TRBD1. The CDR3 has 14 residues. With 5 bases clipped from V and 2 bases from J, the junction kept 3 bases outside the gene matches. The germline gives CDR1 SGHTA, CDR2 FQGNSA.

The chain couples TRBV7-8 to TRBJ2-7, with D tentatively TRBD2 (5 bases). V dropped 7 bases and J dropped 4 bases, with 17 bases sitting between them. Germline CDR1 SGHVS, CDR2 FQNEAQ. CDR3 length: 14 residues. CDR3 coding DNA: TGTGCCAGCACGGATAGCCTAGCAACATACGAGCAGTACTTC. Its protein product is CASTDSLATYEQYF. Full variable domain (outside the CDR3, taken from reference TRBV7-8 and TRBJ2-7): GAGVSQSPRYKVAKRGQDVALRCDPISGHVSLFWYQQALGQGPEFLTYFQNEAQLDKSGLPSDRFFAERPEGSVSTLKIQRTQQEDSAVYLCASTDSLATYEQYFGPGTRLTVT.

The rearrangement links TRBV7-8 to TRBJ2-3; D may be TRBD2 (5 bases). The CDR3 is 16 residues long. Trimming took 1 base from V and 3 from J, leaving 14 bases between them. From germline, CDR1 is SGHVS and CDR2 FQNEAQ. The CDR3: CASSLGWGAETDTQYF. The CDR3 nucleotides read TGTGCCAGCAGCTTAGGTTGGGGAGCTGAGACAGATACGCAGTATTTT. The whole variable domain, remainder taken from reference TRBV7-8 and TRBJ2-3, is GAGVSQSPRYKVAKRGQDVALRCDPISGHVSLFWYQQALGQGPEFLTYFQNEAQLDKSGLPSDRFFAERPEGSVSTLKIQRTQQEDSAVYLCASSLGWGAETDTQYFGPGTRLTVL.

The CDR3 region is CASSLYMNTEAFF. CDR3 sequence (DNA): TGTGCCAGCAGCCTATATATGAACACTGAAGCTTTCTTT. The gene calls are TRBV5-8 and TRBJ1-1; D uncertain. V lost 4 bases to trimming and J lost 0 bases, with 7 bases between them. The CDR3 has 13 residues. Germline V gene lookup returns CDR1 SGHTS and CDR2 YDEGEE.

The V call is TRBV6-6, the J call TRBJ2-1; TRBD1 aligns across 9 bases. J was trimmed by 5 bases and V by 7 bases; bases with no gene match: 12. CDR3 length: 16 residues. In germline, CDR1 is MNHNY, CDR2 SVGAGI (reference sequence). The DNA of the CDR3 is TGTGCCAGCACCCACCAAGGGACAGGGCGTCACAATGAGCAGTTCTTC. This codes for CASTHQGTGRHNEQFF.

The chain has TRBV24-1 and TRBJ2-1, with 10 bases fitting TRBD1. Germline-derived CDR1 and CDR2 are KGHDR and SFDVKD. The V segment lost 5 bases and the J segment 7 bases; nucleotides outside the gene matches: 7. This CDR3 contains 15 residues. Here the CDR3 reads CATSGGQGPANEQFF. As DNA, the CDR3 is TGTGCCACCAGTGGGGGACAGGGGCCTGCAAATGAGCAGTTCTTC.

The chain is built from TRBV9 and TRBJ2-3; D is unresolved. This CDR3 has 14 residues. Trimming removed 3 bases from V and 2 bases from J, with 10 bases in between. The germline V gene encodes CDR1 SGDLS and CDR2 YYNGEE. CDR3 in amino acids: CASSAGLATDTQYF. CDR3 coding DNA: TGTGCCAGCAGCGCCGGGTTGGCCACAGATACGCAGTATTTT. Using reference TRBV9 and TRBJ2-3 for the parts outside the CDR3, the full variable domain is DSGVTQTPKHLITATGQRVTLRCSPRSGDLSVYWYQQSLDQGLQFLIQYYNGEERAKGNILERFSAQQFPDLHSELNLSSLELGDSALYFCASSAGLATDTQYFGPGTRLTVL.